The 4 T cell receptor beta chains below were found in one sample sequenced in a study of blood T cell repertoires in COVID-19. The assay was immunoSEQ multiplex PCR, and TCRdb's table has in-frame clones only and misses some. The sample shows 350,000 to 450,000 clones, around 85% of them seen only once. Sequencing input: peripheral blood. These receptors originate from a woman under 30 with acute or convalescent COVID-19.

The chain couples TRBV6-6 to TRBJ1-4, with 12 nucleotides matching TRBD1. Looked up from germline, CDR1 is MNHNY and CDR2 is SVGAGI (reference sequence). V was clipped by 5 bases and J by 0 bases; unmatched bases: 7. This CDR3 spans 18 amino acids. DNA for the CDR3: TGTGCCAGCAGTCAAAAGGGACAGGGGGCCCCAACTAATGAAAAACTGTTTTTT. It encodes CASSQKGQGAPTNEKLFF.

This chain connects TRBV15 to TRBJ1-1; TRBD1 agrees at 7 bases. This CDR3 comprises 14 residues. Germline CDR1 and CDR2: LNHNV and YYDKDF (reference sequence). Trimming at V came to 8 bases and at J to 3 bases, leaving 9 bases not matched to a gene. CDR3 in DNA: TGTGCCACCCTGGACAGGATGGGGTACACTGAAGCTTTCTTT. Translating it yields CATLDRMGYTEAFF.

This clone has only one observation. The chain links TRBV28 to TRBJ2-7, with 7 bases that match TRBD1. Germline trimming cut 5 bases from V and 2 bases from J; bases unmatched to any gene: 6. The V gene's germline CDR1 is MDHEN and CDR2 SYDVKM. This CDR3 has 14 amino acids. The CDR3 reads CASSHHRGTYEQYF. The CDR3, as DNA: TGTGCCAGCAGTCATCACAGGGGAACCTACGAGCAGTACTTC.

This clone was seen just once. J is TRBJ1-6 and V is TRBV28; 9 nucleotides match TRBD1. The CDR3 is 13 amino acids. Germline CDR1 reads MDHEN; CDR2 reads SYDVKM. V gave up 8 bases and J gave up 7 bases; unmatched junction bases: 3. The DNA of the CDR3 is TGTGCCAGCCGCGACAGGGGGAATTCACCCCTCCACTTT. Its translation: CASRDRGNSPLHF.